One sample yielded the 13 T cell receptor beta chains listed below, sequenced in a study of blood T cell repertoires in COVID-19. Sequencing was performed with immunoSEQ multiplex PCR; in TCRdb, only in-frame clones are kept and a portion is missing. This repertoire shows more than 110,000 clones, approximately 90% found once; its top ten account for roughly 4.3%. The sequenced material came from PBMCs or T cells enriched from blood (not recorded which). All receptors come from a man between 50 and 59 years old who had recovered from COVID-19.

The chain recombines TRBV9 with TRBJ2-7, with 10 nucleotides matching TRBD2. Germline V gene sequence: CDR1 SGDLS, CDR2 YYNGEE. The CDR3 covers 16 residues. The V and J ends lost 3 bases and 0 bases, in that order; junction bases with no gene match: 6. The CDR3 here is CASSGSVAGGSYEQYF. The CDR3 DNA sequence: TGTGCCAGCAGCGGCTCCGTAGCGGGGGGCTCCTACGAGCAGTACTTC.

This clone has just one count. The chain recombines TRBV3-1 (or the pseudogene TRBV3-2) with TRBJ2-5, with TRBD2 identical over 7 bases. CDR1 LGHDT and CDR2 YNNKEL come from the germline V gene (reference sequence). The V segment lost 4 bases and the J segment 5 bases; nucleotides outside the gene matches: 13. The CDR3 covers 16 residues. The CDR3, as DNA: TGTGCCAGCAGCCTCCTGCGGCGGGGGAGTGGGGAGACCCAGTACTTC. It is translated as CASSLLRRGSGETQYF.

The rearrangement uses TRBV3-1 (or the pseudogene TRBV3-2) and TRBJ2-3; tentatively, D is TRBD2 (5 bases). CDR1 is LGHDT, CDR2 YNNKEL, per germline (reference sequence). V shed 2 bases and J shed 7 bases, with 16 bases lying between them. This CDR3 comprises 15 residues. CDR3 residues: CASSQTLGEWNTQYF. CDR3 sequence (DNA): TGTGCCAGCAGCCAAACTCTCGGGGAATGGAATACGCAGTATTTT.

In nucleotides, the CDR3 is TGTGCCAGCAGTGAACCTGGGACAGGGCGATACACCATATATTTT. This gives the protein CASSEPGTGRYTIYF. This chain links TRBV6-1 with TRBJ1-3, with 9 positions matching TRBD1. The CDR3 contains 15 residues. V lost 2 bases to trimming and J lost 8 bases; unmatched junction nucleotides: 7. CDR1 and CDR2 (germline): MNHNS, SASEGT.

This rearrangement joins TRBV7-3 to TRBJ2-1; D is undetermined. This CDR3 contains 14 residues. The germline gives CDR1 SGHTA, CDR2 FQGTGA. V lost 0 bases, J lost 4 bases, and 7 bases lay in between. The CDR3 nucleotides read TGTGCCAGCAGCTTAACGCCAGGTTACAATGAGCAGTTCTTC. As protein: CASSLTPGYNEQFF.

This chain uses TRBV9 with TRBJ1-6; D is uncertain. Between the trimmed V and J ends, which lost 0 bases and 7 bases, there was a span of 8 bases. CDR1 is SGDLS, CDR2 YYNGEE, per germline. The CDR3 spans 14 residues. This CDR3 is CASSVAMNNSPLHF. The CDR3 bases are TGTGCCAGCAGCGTAGCTATGAACAATTCACCCCTCCACTTT.

This clone occurred a few times. The J gene is TRBJ1-5, the V gene TRBV3-1 (or the pseudogene TRBV3-2); 10 nucleotides agree with TRBD1. After removal of 1 base from V and 6 bases from J, the junction contained 3 bases not matched to a gene. This CDR3 region has 15 residues. Germline loops: CDR1 LGHDT, CDR2 YNNKEL (reference sequence). Here the CDR3 reads CASSQGTGGVQPQHF. DNA for the CDR3: TGTGCCAGCAGCCAAGGGACAGGGGGGGTTCAGCCCCAGCATTTT.

This clone appeared once. The chain is built from TRBV9 and TRBJ2-5, with 13 nucleotides matching TRBD2. The CDR3 runs 15 residues. With 4 bases clipped from V and 6 bases from J, the junction kept 6 bases outside the gene matches. Germline V gives CDR1 SGDLS, CDR2 YYNGEE. CDR3 coding DNA: TGTGCCAGCAGCCTCTCGGGACTAGCGGGAAAGACCCAGTACTTC. This encodes CASSLSGLAGKTQYF.

V gene TRBV27 combines with J gene TRBJ1-1; D is unclear. Trimming pared 2 bases from V and 4 bases from J, leaving 11 bases between. This CDR3 has 14 residues. Germline CDR1 MNHEY, CDR2 SMNVEV (reference sequence). CDR3 amino acids: CASSLGQASTEAFF. The DNA of the CDR3 is TGTGCCAGCAGTTTAGGGCAGGCGAGCACTGAAGCTTTCTTT.

This rearrangement joins TRBV23-1 to TRBJ1-6; D is uncertain. TRBV23-1 is an ORF, and what it does is uncertain. Trimming stripped 3 bases from V and 4 bases from J, with 16 bases between. The CDR3 loop spans 17 amino acids. The CDR3 protein is CASSHDVRSIYNSPLHF. CDR3 sequence (DNA): TGCGCCAGCAGTCATGACGTTCGGAGCATATATAATTCACCCCTCCACTTT.

The J gene is TRBJ1-2, the V gene TRBV5-6; 9 bases agree with TRBD1. Germline-derived CDR1 and CDR2 are SGHDT and YYEEEE. Unmatched junction bases numbered 9, after V lost 5 bases and J lost 4 bases. The CDR3 is 15 residues long. The CDR3 loop reads CASSPVTGGGYGYTF. The CDR3 nucleotides read TGTGCCAGCAGTCCAGTTACAGGGGGCGGCTATGGCTACACCTTC.

The rearrangement joins TRBV28 to TRBJ2-1, with 8 bases lining up with TRBD2. Germline V lookup: CDR1 MDHEN, CDR2 SYDVKM. This CDR3 spans 13 amino acids. V was clipped by 5 bases and J by 9 bases; unmatched bases: 6. CDR3 in DNA: TGTGCCAGCAGTCTGGGACTAGATCGTGAGCAGTTCTTC. It specifies CASSLGLDREQFF.

Of note for this clone: One end of the junction varies from germline; a read error may be responsible. This chain uses TRBV7-7 with TRBJ2-1; 8 bases align to TRBD2. The V gene's germline CDR1 is SSHAT and CDR2 FNYEAQ (reference sequence). The CDR3 length is 13 residues. This chain's CDR3 is CASSLAGHNEQFF. The DNA of the CDR3 is TGTGCTAGCAGCTTAGCGGGACATAATGAGCAGTTCTTC.